This is a list of T cell receptor beta chains from one sample in a study of OX40 agonist ivuxolimab in advanced cancers. Repertoires were generated with immunoSEQ multiplex PCR, while TCRdb's copy carries only in-frame clones and drops some. The sample carries around 66,000 clones, approximately 92% recorded once. Sample: CD4+ or CD8+ T cells sorted from blood, taken in a trial of the OX40 agonist ivuxolimab. The receptors derive from an adult with an advanced solid tumor such as melanoma, head and neck, liver or kidney cancer. The CDR3 runs from the conserved cysteine through the conserved F or W. D genes are given only for firm matches. Size is stated for part of the rows, as once, few or many counts, or as a class when the clone is expanded.

j_gene: TRBJ1-2
abundance: NA
v_gene: TRBV7-9
d_gene: NA
CDR3aa: CASRWGILNYGYTF
CDR3nt: TGTGCCAGCAGGTGGGGTATTCTGAACTATGGCTACACCTTC

j_gene: TRBJ2-7
abundance: few
v_gene: TRBV27
d_gene: NA
CDR3aa: CARRYEQYF
CDR3nt: TGTGCCAGAAGATACGAGCAGTACTTC

j_gene: TRBJ1-2
abundance: NA
v_gene: TRBV5-4
d_gene: TRBD1
CDR3aa: CASTKDRGYGYTF
CDR3nt: TGTGCCAGCACCAAGGACAGGGGATATGGCTACACCTTC

j_gene: TRBJ2-1
abundance: NA
v_gene: TRBV7-9
d_gene: TRBD1
CDR3aa: CASSRQGDEQFF
CDR3nt: TGTGCCAGCAGCCGACAGGGCGATGAGCAGTTCTTC

j_gene: TRBJ2-3
abundance: NA
v_gene: TRBV7-9
d_gene: NA
CDR3aa: CASSLGASTDTQYF
CDR3nt: TGTGCCAGCAGCTTAGGAGCCAGCACAGATACGCAGTATTTT

j_gene: TRBJ2-7
abundance: NA
v_gene: TRBV6-1
d_gene: TRBD1
CDR3aa: CAITSRDRGLDEQYF
CDR3nt: TGTGCCATAACATCCCGGGACAGGGGGCTGGACGAGCAGTACTTC

j_gene: TRBJ2-2
abundance: NA
v_gene: TRBV9
d_gene: TRBD2
CDR3aa: CASSFGLAGGTGELFF
CDR3nt: TGTGCCAGCAGCTTTGGACTAGCGGGAGGTACCGGGGAGCTGTTTTTT

j_gene: TRBJ1-1
abundance: NA
v_gene: TRBV19
d_gene: NA
CDR3aa: CASKAYETSPDTEAFF
CDR3nt: TGTGCCAGTAAGGCCTATGAGACAAGCCCTGACACTGAAGCTTTCTTT

j_gene: TRBJ2-5
abundance: NA
v_gene: TRBV7-2
d_gene: NA
CDR3aa: CASSFQRGGGETQYF
CDR3nt: TGTGCCAGCAGCTTTCAGCGGGGAGGGGGAGAGACCCAGTACTTC

j_gene: TRBJ2-4
abundance: NA
v_gene: TRBV19
d_gene: NA
CDR3aa: CASSTGLGDIQYF
CDR3nt: TGTGCCAGTAGTACCGGACTGGGGGACATTCAGTACTTC

j_gene: TRBJ2-7
abundance: NA
v_gene: TRBV2
d_gene: NA
CDR3aa: CASSTYYEQYF
CDR3nt: TGTGCCAGCAGTACATACTACGAGCAGTACTTC

j_gene: TRBJ2-2
abundance: NA
v_gene: TRBV29-1
d_gene: NA
CDR3aa: CSVERQTGELFF
CDR3nt: TGCAGCGTTGAGCGGCAGACCGGGGAGCTGTTTTTT

j_gene: TRBJ2-7
abundance: once
v_gene: TRBV11-3
d_gene: TRBD2
CDR3aa: CASSRTSGNEQYF
CDR3nt: TGTGCCAGCAGCAGGACTAGCGGGAACGAGCAGTACTTC

j_gene: TRBJ1-1
abundance: NA
v_gene: TRBV13
d_gene: TRBD1
CDR3aa: CASSLPGGTGNTEAFF
CDR3nt: TGTGCCAGCAGCCTCCCAGGCGGGACAGGGAACACTGAAGCTTTCTTT

j_gene: TRBJ1-5
abundance: NA
v_gene: TRBV11-2
d_gene: NA
CDR3aa: CASSLTRGQPQHF
CDR3nt: TGTGCCAGCAGCTTAACCAGAGGGCAGCCCCAGCATTTT

j_gene: TRBJ2-7
abundance: once
v_gene: TRBV15
d_gene: TRBD1
CDR3aa: CATSRGGQGIPPEQYF
CDR3nt: TGTGCCACCAGCAGAGGGGGACAGGGGATCCCGCCCGAGCAGTACTTC

j_gene: TRBJ1-5
abundance: NA
v_gene: TRBV7-2
d_gene: TRBD1
CDR3aa: CASSSQGASNQPQHF
CDR3nt: TGTGCCAGCAGCTCACAGGGGGCTAGCAATCAGCCCCAGCATTTT

j_gene: TRBJ2-5
abundance: NA
v_gene: TRBV2
d_gene: NA
CDR3aa: CASSALSDQETQYF
CDR3nt: TGTGCCAGCAGTGCCCTTAGCGACCAAGAGACCCAGTACTTC

j_gene: TRBJ1-3
abundance: many
v_gene: TRBV10-1
d_gene: NA
CDR3aa: CASKAGGGNTIYF
CDR3nt: TGCGCCAGCAAAGCAGGAGGTGGAAACACCATATATTTT

j_gene: TRBJ1-1
abundance: NA
v_gene: TRBV19
d_gene: TRBD1
CDR3aa: CASSTPDRAEAFF
CDR3nt: TGTGCCAGTAGTACCCCAGACAGGGCTGAAGCTTTCTTT

j_gene: TRBJ1-5
abundance: NA
v_gene: TRBV6-5
d_gene: NA
CDR3aa: CASSYGAEDQPQHF
CDR3nt: TGTGCCAGCAGTTACGGGGCAGAGGATCAGCCCCAGCATTTT

j_gene: TRBJ1-6
abundance: NA
v_gene: TRBV2
d_gene: TRBD1
CDR3aa: CASSVLQGVTSPLHF
CDR3nt: TGTGCCAGCAGTGTTTTACAGGGGGTTACTTCACCCCTCCACTTT

j_gene: TRBJ1-2
abundance: NA
v_gene: TRBV18
d_gene: TRBD1
CDR3aa: CASSIIQGANYGYTF
CDR3nt: TGTGCCAGCTCTATCATACAGGGGGCGAACTATGGCTACACCTTC

j_gene: TRBJ2-3
abundance: NA
v_gene: TRBV28
d_gene: TRBD2
CDR3aa: CASSLSGRVDTQYF
CDR3nt: TGTGCCAGCAGTTTAAGCGGGAGAGTAGATACGCAGTATTTT

j_gene: TRBJ1-3
abundance: NA
v_gene: TRBV19
d_gene: TRBD1
CDR3aa: CASSTGLAGGLSSGNTIYF
CDR3nt: TGTGCCAGTAGTACGGGGTTGGCAGGGGGCCTTAGCTCTGGAAACACCATATATTTT

j_gene: TRBJ2-5
abundance: NA
v_gene: TRBV5-1
d_gene: TRBD2
CDR3aa: CASSLAAGEEETQYF
CDR3nt: TGCGCCAGCAGCTTGGCCGCGGGGGAGGAGGAGACCCAGTACTTC

j_gene: TRBJ1-6
abundance: NA
v_gene: TRBV27
d_gene: TRBD1
CDR3aa: CASSFFGTGYSPLHF
CDR3nt: TGTGCCAGCAGTTTTTTTGGGACAGGTTATTCACCCCTCCACTTT

j_gene: TRBJ2-7
abundance: NA
v_gene: TRBV15
d_gene: NA
CDR3aa: CATSREFSSLYEQYF
CDR3nt: TGTGCCACCAGCAGAGAGTTTTCCAGCCTCTACGAGCAGTACTTC

j_gene: TRBJ2-7
abundance: NA
v_gene: TRBV5-1
d_gene: TRBD1
CDR3aa: CASSLQGQGYEQYF
CDR3nt: TGCGCCAGCAGCTTACAGGGACAGGGCTACGAGCAGTACTTC